Listed below are T cell receptor beta chains from one sample, sequenced in a study of OX40 agonist ivuxolimab in advanced cancers. Generated by immunoSEQ multiplex PCR, the TCRdb table keeps only in-frame clones and is missing some. Here the sample spans tens of thousands of clones, approximately 85% being singletons. This sample comprised CD4+ or CD8+ T cells sorted from blood, obtained in a trial of the OX40 agonist ivuxolimab. The origin of the receptors is an adult with an advanced solid tumor such as melanoma, head and neck, liver or kidney cancer. The CDR3 runs from the conserved cysteine through the conserved F or W. The order of the fields is clone size, D gene, J gene, V gene, CDR3 protein, CDR3 DNA. A D gene is named only where the DNA matches it firmly. Not every row has a clone size; where given, it reads once, few, many or a size class.

size: -; D: TRBD2; J: TRBJ2-7; V: TRBV6-5; CDR3: CASLVSSGYSYEQYF; DNA: TGTGCCAGTCTGGTTTCTAGCGGGTATTCCTACGAGCAGTACTTC
size: once; D: -; J: TRBJ1-3; V: TRBV30; CDR3: CAWSARGDTIYF; DNA: TGTGCCTGGAGTGCCCGAGGGGACACCATATATTTT
size: -; D: -; J: TRBJ1-1; V: TRBV7-2; CDR3: CASSFTGWVAFF; DNA: TGTGCCAGCAGCTTTACAGGGTGGGTCGCTTTCTTT
size: -; D: -; J: TRBJ1-4; V: TRBV19; CDR3: CASKGGRDNEKLFF; DNA: TGTGCCAGCAAGGGGGGCAGGGATAATGAAAAACTGTTTTTT
size: once; D: -; J: TRBJ2-7; V: TRBV14; CDR3: CASSRGSYEQYF; DNA: TGTGCCAGCAGTCGGGGATCCTACGAGCAGTACTTC
size: -; D: -; J: TRBJ2-1; V: TRBV7-2; CDR3: CASSLDLEREQFF; DNA: TGTGCCAGCAGCTTAGATTTGGAACGAGAGCAGTTCTTC
size: -; D: TRBD1; J: TRBJ1-3; V: TRBV6-6; CDR3: CASSRGTAGNTIYF; DNA: TGTGCCAGCAGTCGCGGGACAGCTGGAAACACCATATATTTT
size: -; D: -; J: TRBJ2-7; V: TRBV5-1; CDR3: CASSLGQGGYEQYF; DNA: TGCGCCAGCAGCTTGGGACAGGGAGGCTACGAGCAGTACTTC
size: -; D: -; J: TRBJ2-5; V: TRBV11-2; CDR3: CASMVPGTETQYF; DNA: TGTGCCAGCATGGTCCCGGGGACAGAGACCCAGTACTTC
size: -; D: -; J: TRBJ2-3; V: TRBV7-8; CDR3: CASSQTSGNRPDTQYF; DNA: TGTGCCAGCAGCCAGACCTCAGGGAATCGTCCGGATACGCAGTATTTT
size: -; D: TRBD1; J: TRBJ2-1; V: TRBV29-1; CDR3: CSAEGARRNEQFF; DNA: TGCAGCGCCGAGGGGGCTCGAAGGAATGAGCAGTTCTTC
size: -; D: -; J: TRBJ2-7; V: TRBV20-1; CDR3: CSARGNEQYF; DNA: TGCAGTGCTCGCGGGAACGAGCAGTACTTC
size: -; D: -; J: TRBJ1-2; V: TRBV5-3; CDR3: CARSCPPVRGKHGYTF; DNA: TGTGCCAGAAGCTGTCCGCCCGTTCGGGGAAAGCATGGCTACACCTTC
size: -; D: TRBD1; J: TRBJ2-5; V: TRBV4-2; CDR3: CASSSNPGQGPETQYF; DNA: TGTGCCAGCAGCTCCAATCCGGGACAGGGTCCAGAGACCCAGTACTTC
size: -; D: -; J: TRBJ1-2; V: TRBV6-5; CDR3: CASGGAPPSGYGYTF; DNA: TGTGCCAGCGGAGGTGCCCCCCCCTCAGGGTATGGCTACACCTTC
size: -; D: -; J: TRBJ2-3; V: TRBV7-9; CDR3: CASSEGGQSTSTDTQYF; DNA: TGTGCCAGCAGCGAGGGGGGACAGTCAACTAGCACAGATACGCAGTATTTT
size: -; D: TRBD2; J: TRBJ2-7; V: TRBV4-3; CDR3: CASSQESGRVSEQYF; DNA: TGCGCCAGCAGCCAAGAAAGCGGGAGGGTAAGCGAGCAGTACTTC
size: -; D: -; J: TRBJ1-1; V: TRBV30; CDR3: CAWGEQNEAFF; DNA: TGTGCCTGGGGGGAACAGAATGAAGCTTTCTTT
size: -; D: -; J: TRBJ2-3; V: TRBV11-2; CDR3: CASSFRGDRSWTDTQYF; DNA: TGTGCCAGCAGCTTTAGGGGTGACAGGTCTTGGACAGATACGCAGTATTTT
size: -; D: TRBD2; J: TRBJ2-7; V: TRBV27; CDR3: CASRPGRPSLEQYF; DNA: TGTGCCAGCAGACCCGGGAGGCCCTCCTTGGAGCAGTACTTC
size: -; D: -; J: TRBJ2-3; V: TRBV7-3; CDR3: CASSLNPSTDTQYF; DNA: TGTGCCAGCAGCTTAAACCCTAGCACAGATACGCAGTATTTT
size: few; D: -; J: TRBJ2-1; V: TRBV12-5; CDR3: CASGSSRDPYNEQFF; DNA: TGTGCTAGTGGATCCTCCCGGGACCCGTACAATGAGCAGTTCTTC
size: -; D: -; J: TRBJ1-4; V: TRBV7-9; CDR3: CASSLTGEKLFF; DNA: TGTGCCAGCAGTCTTACAGGGGAAAAACTGTTTTTT
size: -; D: -; J: TRBJ2-6; V: TRBV11-3; CDR3: CASSLDLSSGANVLTF; DNA: TGTGCCAGCAGCTTAGATCTTAGCTCTGGGGCCAACGTCCTGACTTTC
size: -; D: -; J: TRBJ2-7; V: TRBV28; CDR3: CASTYDTEQYF; DNA: TGTGCCAGCACCTACGACACCGAGCAGTACTTC
size: -; D: -; J: TRBJ1-1; V: TRBV5-1; CDR3: CASSPVPGKEGEAFF; DNA: TGCGCCAGCAGCCCCGTTCCGGGTAAGGAGGGTGAAGCTTTCTTT
size: -; D: TRBD1; J: TRBJ1-2; V: TRBV11-2; CDR3: CASSQGTGLFYGYTF; DNA: TGTGCCAGCAGCCAGGGGACAGGGCTGTTCTATGGCTACACCTTC
size: -; D: TRBD1; J: TRBJ1-2; V: TRBV2; CDR3: CASNNLGQGDYGYTF; DNA: TGTGCCAGCAACAACCTGGGACAGGGTGACTATGGCTACACCTTC
size: -; D: -; J: TRBJ1-4; V: TRBV27; CDR3: CASTRTKDHLNEKLFF; DNA: TGTGCCAGCACCAGGACTAAGGACCACCTTAATGAAAAACTGTTTTTT
size: -; D: -; J: TRBJ1-1; V: TRBV2; CDR3: CASSEAQGWETEAFF; DNA: TGTGCCAGCAGTGAAGCGCAGGGCTGGGAGACTGAAGCTTTCTTT
size: few; D: TRBD1; J: TRBJ1-2; V: TRBV5-6; CDR3: CASSPTGRNGYTF; DNA: TGTGCCAGCAGCCCGACAGGGAGAAATGGCTACACCTTC
size: -; D: TRBD1; J: TRBJ2-6; V: TRBV5-6; CDR3: CASSEDRGFSGANVLTF; DNA: TGTGCCAGCAGCGAGGACAGGGGATTTTCTGGGGCCAACGTCCTGACTTTC
size: -; D: -; J: TRBJ1-2; V: TRBV19; CDR3: CASSIVAGRGYGYTF; DNA: TGTGCCAGTAGTATAGTAGCCGGGAGAGGGTATGGCTACACCTTC
size: -; D: -; J: TRBJ2-7; V: TRBV6-6; CDR3: CASSPRTVSYEQYF; DNA: TGTGCCAGCAGCCCCCGGACCGTAAGTTACGAGCAGTACTTC
size: -; D: -; J: TRBJ2-7; V: TRBV7-8; CDR3: CASSSRRITSYEQYF; DNA: TGTGCCAGCAGCTCTCGGCGGATCACCTCCTACGAGCAGTACTTC
size: -; D: -; J: TRBJ1-1; V: TRBV19; CDR3: CASRTTGNTEAFF; DNA: TGTGCCAGTAGAACAACAGGTAACACTGAAGCTTTCTTT
size: -; D: TRBD1; J: TRBJ2-2; V: TRBV7-6; CDR3: CASSLGQLNTGELFF; DNA: TGTGCCAGCAGCTTGGGACAGCTGAACACCGGGGAGCTGTTTTTT
size: -; D: -; J: TRBJ1-6; V: TRBV7-9; CDR3: CASSSGDYNSPLHF; DNA: TGTGCCAGCAGCTCAGGAGACTATAATTCACCCCTCCACTTT
size: -; D: -; J: TRBJ2-1; V: TRBV16; CDR3: CASSRPLVPSSNQQFF; DNA: TGTGCCAGCAGCCGGCCGTTGGTGCCTAGCAGCAACCAGCAGTTCTTC
size: -; D: TRBD1; J: TRBJ1-6; V: TRBV10-3; CDR3: CAISRQGANSPLHF; DNA: TGTGCCATCAGCCGACAGGGGGCAAATTCACCCCTCCACTTT
size: -; D: -; J: TRBJ1-4; V: TRBV12-5; CDR3: CASGLVLSTVPEKLFF; DNA: TGTGCTAGTGGTTTGGTATTAAGTACGGTCCCCGAAAAACTGTTTTTT
size: -; D: -; J: TRBJ2-1; V: TRBV5-1; CDR3: CASSEDDLGEQFF; DNA: TGCGCCAGCAGCGAGGACGACCTCGGCGAGCAGTTCTTC
size: few; D: -; J: TRBJ2-1; V: TRBV5-1; CDR3: CASRRESNEQFF; DNA: TGCGCCAGCCGTCGGGAGTCGAATGAGCAGTTCTTC
size: once; D: -; J: TRBJ1-1; V: TRBV7-2; CDR3: CASILRDMNTEAFF; DNA: TGTGCCAGCATCCTTAGAGACATGAACACTGAAGCTTTCTTT
size: once; D: -; J: TRBJ1-2; V: TRBV5-4; CDR3: CASSYGNLANYGYTF; DNA: TGTGCCAGCAGCTACGGCAACTTAGCTAACTATGGCTACACCTTC
size: once; D: -; J: TRBJ1-1; V: TRBV6-6; CDR3: CASRKTGISPNTEAFF; DNA: TGTGCCAGCAGAAAAACAGGAATTTCTCCGAACACTGAAGCTTTCTTT
size: -; D: -; J: TRBJ1-5; V: TRBV6-6; CDR3: CASSLDGTEPQHF; DNA: TGTGCCAGCAGTTTGGACGGTACCGAGCCCCAGCATTTT